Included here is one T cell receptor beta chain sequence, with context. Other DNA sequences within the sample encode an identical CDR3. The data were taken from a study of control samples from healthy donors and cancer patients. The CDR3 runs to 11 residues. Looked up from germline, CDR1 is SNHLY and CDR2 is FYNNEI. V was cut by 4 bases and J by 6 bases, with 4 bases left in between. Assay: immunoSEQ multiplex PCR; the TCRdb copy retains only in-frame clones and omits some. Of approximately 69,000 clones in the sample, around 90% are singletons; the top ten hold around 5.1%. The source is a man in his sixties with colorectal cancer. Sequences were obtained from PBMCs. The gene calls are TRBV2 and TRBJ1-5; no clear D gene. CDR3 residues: CASSVGQPQHF. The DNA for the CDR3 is TGTGCCAGCAGTGTGGGTCAGCCCCAGCATTTT.